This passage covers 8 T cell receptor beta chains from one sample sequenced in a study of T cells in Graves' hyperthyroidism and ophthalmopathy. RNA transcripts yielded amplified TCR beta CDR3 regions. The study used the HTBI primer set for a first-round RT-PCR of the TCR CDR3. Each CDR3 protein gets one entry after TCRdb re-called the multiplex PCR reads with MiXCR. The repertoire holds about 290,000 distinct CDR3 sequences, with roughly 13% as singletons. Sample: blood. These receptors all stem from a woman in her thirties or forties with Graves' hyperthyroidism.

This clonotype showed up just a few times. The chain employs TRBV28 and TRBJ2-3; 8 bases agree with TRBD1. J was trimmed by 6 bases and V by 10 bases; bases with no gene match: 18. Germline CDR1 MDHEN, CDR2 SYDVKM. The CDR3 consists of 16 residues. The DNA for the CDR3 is TGTGCCAACAGCCTTCTGGACAGGGAAGGTGCTGATACGCAGTATTTT. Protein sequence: CANSLLDREGADTQYF.

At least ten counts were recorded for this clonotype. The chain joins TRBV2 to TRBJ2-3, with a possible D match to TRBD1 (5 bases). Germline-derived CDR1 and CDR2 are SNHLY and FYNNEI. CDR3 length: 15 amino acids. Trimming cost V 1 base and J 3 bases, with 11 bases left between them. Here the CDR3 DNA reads TGTGCCAGCAGTGAAGAGGGGATGAGGACAGATACGCAGTATTTT. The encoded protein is CASSEEGMRTDTQYF.

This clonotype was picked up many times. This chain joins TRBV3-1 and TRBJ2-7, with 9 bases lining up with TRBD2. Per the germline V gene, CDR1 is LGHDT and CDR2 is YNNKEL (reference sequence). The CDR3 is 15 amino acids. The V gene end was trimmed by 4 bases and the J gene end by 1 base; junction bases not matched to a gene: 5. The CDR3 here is CASSPSTSGSYEQYF. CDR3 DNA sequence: TGTGCCAGCAGCCCCTCGACTAGCGGATCCTACGAGCAGTACTTC.

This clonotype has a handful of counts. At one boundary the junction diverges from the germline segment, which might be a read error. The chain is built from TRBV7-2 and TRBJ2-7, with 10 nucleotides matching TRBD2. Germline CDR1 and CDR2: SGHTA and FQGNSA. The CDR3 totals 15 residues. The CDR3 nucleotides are TGTGCCGGCAGCTTAATGGGACTAGCGAACTACGAGCAGTACTTC. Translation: CAGSLMGLANYEQYF.

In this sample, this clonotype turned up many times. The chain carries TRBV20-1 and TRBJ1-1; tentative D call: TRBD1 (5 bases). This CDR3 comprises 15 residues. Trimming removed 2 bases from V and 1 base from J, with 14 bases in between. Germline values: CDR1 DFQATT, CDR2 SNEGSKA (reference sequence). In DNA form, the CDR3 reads TGCAGTGCTAGAAGGGACCGAGAATGGAACACTGAAGCTTTCTTT. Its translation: CSARRDREWNTEAFF.

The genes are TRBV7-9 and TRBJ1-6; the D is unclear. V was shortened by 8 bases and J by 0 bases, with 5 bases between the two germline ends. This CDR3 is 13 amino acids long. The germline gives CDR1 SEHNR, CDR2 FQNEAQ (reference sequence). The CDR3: CASESSYNSPLHF. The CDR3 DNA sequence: TGTGCCAGCGAAAGCTCCTATAATTCACCCCTCCACTTT.

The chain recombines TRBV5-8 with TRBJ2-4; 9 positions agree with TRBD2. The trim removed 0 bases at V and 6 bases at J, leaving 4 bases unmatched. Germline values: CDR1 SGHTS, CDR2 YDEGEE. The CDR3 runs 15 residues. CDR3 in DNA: TGTGCCAGCAGCTTGGGGCTAGCGGGACTAAACATTCAGTACTTC. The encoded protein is CASSLGLAGLNIQYF.

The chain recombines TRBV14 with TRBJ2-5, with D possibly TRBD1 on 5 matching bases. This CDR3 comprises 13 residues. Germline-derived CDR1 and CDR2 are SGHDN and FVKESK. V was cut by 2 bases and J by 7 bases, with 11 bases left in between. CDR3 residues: CASSQRTYGTQYF. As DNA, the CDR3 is TGTGCCAGCAGCCAAAGGACATACGGGACCCAGTACTTC.